The entry below gives a single T cell receptor (beta chain) sequence along with its context. No antigen is known for it. Here immunoSEQ multiplex PCR was the method, and the copy in TCRdb shows in-frame clones only, minus some. The sample has approximately 340,000 clones, about 91% seen once. This entry is derived from a study of Ad26.COV2.S vaccination and SARS-CoV-2 variants. The CDR3 has 12 residues. Germline CDR1 MGHRA, CDR2 YSYEKL. With 4 bases removed from V and 6 bases from J, the gap between germline ends came to 7 bases. Broader study findings: Reportedly, spike-specific CD8+ and CD4+ T cell responses achieved substantial breadth once vaccination had taken place. From the TCR breadth and depth analyses, total T cell responses may have been underestimated. Vaccine recipients had higher spike-specific TCR breadth than placebo recipients. People who got the vaccine or the placebo had similar non-spike TCR breadth.

The J gene is TRBJ2-1, the V gene TRBV4-1; possibly TRBD1 for D (5 bases). The sample consisted of peripheral blood, taken after recovery from COVID-19. This receptor was obtained from a human donor who had recovered from COVID-19. CDR3 region: CASSLGANEQFF. CDR3 coding DNA: TGCGCCAGCAGCCTAGGGGCCAATGAGCAGTTCTTC.